This T cell receptor beta chain originates from a study of blood T cell repertoires in COVID-19. The overall study: The United States, Italy and Spain provided the acute and convalescent COVID-19 samples. Sources were T cells, B-cell-depleted T cells, or PBMCs; the material itself was cDNA or gDNA.

The V gene lost 4 bases and the J gene lost 1 base, with 14 bases spanning the gap. The CDR3 has 15 residues. Germline loops: CDR1 SGHRS, CDR2 YFSETQ. This clone came up a few times. In the original processing: Researchers report that nucleated cell counts were estimated from reference gene primer amplification. Generated by immunoSEQ multiplex PCR, the TCRdb table keeps only in-frame clones and is missing some. D and trimming come from the DNA, and the V and J calls and clone size come from that table. The table lists more than 40,000 clones, about 88% of them singletons. This TCR derives from a man over 45 with acute or convalescent COVID-19. This chain links TRBV5-1 with TRBJ1-1, with D perhaps matching TRBD1 (6 bases). Material: peripheral blood. The CDR3 sequence is CASSPAGAGNTEAFF. CDR3 sequence (DNA): TGCGCCAGCAGCCCCGCAGGGGCTGGGAACACTGAAGCTTTCTTT.